A selection of T cell receptor beta chains follows, all from one sample in a study of cytomegalovirus exposure and HLA in healthy donors. Only in-frame clones appear in the TCRdb table, and some are missing; sequencing was by immunoSEQ multiplex PCR. The sample has around 130,000 clones; approximately 72% are singletons. Sequencing was performed on PBMCs. The receptors come from a man between 18 and 29 years old in good health and CMV-seronegative. Both conserved end residues are part of each CDR3.

v_gene	j_gene	CDR3aa
TRBV5-6	TRBJ1-4	CASSLTGREKLFF
TRBV5-6	TRBJ1-5	CASSATGYNQPQHF
TRBV19	TRBJ2-5	CASSISPRETQYF
TRBV14	TRBJ1-4	CASSQDRGRGKLFF
TRBV10-2	TRBJ1-5	CASSPTGSRNQPQHF
TRBV19	TRBJ1-5	CASSSRGSQPQHF
TRBV28	TRBJ2-4	CASSSRGTIQYF
TRBV18	TRBJ2-2	CASSDRGLNTGELFF
TRBV7-7	TRBJ2-3	CASSLSGKDTQYF
TRBV14	TRBJ2-5	CASSQDLIGRGETQYF
TRBV21-1	TRBJ2-7	CASRMTGVVAYEQYF
TRBV28	TRBJ2-2	CASSPSQGYTGELFF
TRBV18	TRBJ2-3	CASSPLGQGTDTQYF
TRBV28	TRBJ2-3	CASSTPETPGQGAHDTQYF
TRBV5-1	TRBJ2-7	CASSLGTTVYEQYF
TRBV5-1	TRBJ1-3	CASSYEGSGNTIYF
TRBV5-1	TRBJ2-3	CASSLEAGATDTQYF
TRBV10-3	TRBJ1-1	CAISGAGTGNTEAFF
TRBV5-6	TRBJ1-2	CASSFNRGIYGYTF
TRBV11-3	TRBJ2-7	CASSLTGNHEQYF
TRBV6-5	TRBJ1-2	CASSFTGGSYGYTF
TRBV19	TRBJ2-1	CASSKQSYNEQFF
TRBV28	TRBJ2-1	CASSLSLAARIFF
TRBV21-1	TRBJ2-2	CASSKREPIWREVPNTGELFF
TRBV19	TRBJ2-5	CASSIQGETQYF
TRBV2	TRBJ2-7	CASSVLTYEQYF
TRBV28	TRBJ1-5	CASSSPGTGGFQPQHF
TRBV5-1	TRBJ2-3	CASSLVPDSYTDTQYF
TRBV9	TRBJ2-7	CASSVAGGTSYEQYF
TRBV19	TRBJ1-5	CASNRWDRGSNQPQHF
TRBV5-1	TRBJ1-6	CASTGSENSPLHF
TRBV4-3	TRBJ2-2	CASSQEGENTGELFF
TRBV6-5	TRBJ1-1	CASRRTGDTEAFF
TRBV6-1	TRBJ2-2	CASRRQKNTGELFF
TRBV10-1	TRBJ2-1	CASSRQGTGNEQFF
TRBV10-3	TRBJ2-7	CAISGPYEQYF
TRBV29-1	TRBJ1-1	CSVDITGVGSAFF
TRBV27	TRBJ2-3	CASSLLAGGTDTQYF
TRBV2	TRBJ1-5	CASRGREYSNQPQHF
TRBV5-4	TRBJ1-2	CASSLVGPGTGEDTF
TRBV13	TRBJ2-2	CASSPTQVPGELFF
TRBV6-5	TRBJ2-7	CATKLGQISYEQYF
TRBV7-9	TRBJ1-1	CSSSLLNTEAFF
TRBV7-2	TRBJ2-3	CASSLERTDTQYF
TRBV19	TRBJ1-2	CASSPRPREAVNYNTF
TRBV28	TRBJ2-1	CASGETSSGRRNEQFF
TRBV19	TRBJ1-2	CASSVLYVTYRGYTF
TRBV29-1	TRBJ1-2	CSARDVTYGYTF